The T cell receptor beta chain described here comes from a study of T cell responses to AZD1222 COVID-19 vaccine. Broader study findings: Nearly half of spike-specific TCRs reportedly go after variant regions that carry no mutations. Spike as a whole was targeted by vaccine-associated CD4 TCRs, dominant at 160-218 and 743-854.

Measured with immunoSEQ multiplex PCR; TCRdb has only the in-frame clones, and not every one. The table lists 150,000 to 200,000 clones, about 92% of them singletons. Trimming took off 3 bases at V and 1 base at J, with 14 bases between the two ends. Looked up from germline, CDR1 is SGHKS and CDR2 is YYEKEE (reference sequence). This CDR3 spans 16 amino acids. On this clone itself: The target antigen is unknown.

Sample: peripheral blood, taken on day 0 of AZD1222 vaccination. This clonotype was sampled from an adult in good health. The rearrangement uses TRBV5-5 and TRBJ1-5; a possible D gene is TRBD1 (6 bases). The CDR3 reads CASSSNRASSNQPQHF. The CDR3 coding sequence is TGTGCCAGCAGCTCCAACAGGGCTTCGAGCAATCAGCCCCAGCATTTT.